This T cell receptor beta chain was profiled in a study of cytomegalovirus exposure and HLA in healthy donors. The wider study: An earlier analysis identified 95 million to 120 million unique TCR beta sequences in 150 million to 200 million T cells. Counted in an early data release were approximately 80 million unique TCRs from HLA-typed donors. Across around 400 genotyped donors, around 80% landed in the Caucasian-associated ancestry cluster. Whole-study findings and limits: Analyses of presence and absence presupposed an approximately uniform sequencing depth across donors.

PCR was performed using 60 Vbeta and 13 Jbeta primers. Clones were sequenced by immunoSEQ multiplex PCR, and TCRdb holds only the in-frame ones, with some missing. Among 130,000 or so clones listed, approximately 65% were seen once. The germline V and J ends were trimmed by 4 bases and 6 bases, with 16 bases remaining between them. This CDR3 region has 15 residues. The germline V gene encodes CDR1 SGHRS and CDR2 YFSETQ. In the case of this clone: As yet, its antigen is unknown.

The chain combines TRBV5-1 with TRBJ1-4, with unresolved D. The sequenced material came from PBMCs. The origin of this receptor is a man younger than 30 in good health and CMV-seronegative. The CDR3 protein is CASSLDFRGHEKLFF. The CDR3, as DNA: TGCGCCAGCAGCCTCGACTTTCGGGGTCATGAAAAACTGTTTTTT.